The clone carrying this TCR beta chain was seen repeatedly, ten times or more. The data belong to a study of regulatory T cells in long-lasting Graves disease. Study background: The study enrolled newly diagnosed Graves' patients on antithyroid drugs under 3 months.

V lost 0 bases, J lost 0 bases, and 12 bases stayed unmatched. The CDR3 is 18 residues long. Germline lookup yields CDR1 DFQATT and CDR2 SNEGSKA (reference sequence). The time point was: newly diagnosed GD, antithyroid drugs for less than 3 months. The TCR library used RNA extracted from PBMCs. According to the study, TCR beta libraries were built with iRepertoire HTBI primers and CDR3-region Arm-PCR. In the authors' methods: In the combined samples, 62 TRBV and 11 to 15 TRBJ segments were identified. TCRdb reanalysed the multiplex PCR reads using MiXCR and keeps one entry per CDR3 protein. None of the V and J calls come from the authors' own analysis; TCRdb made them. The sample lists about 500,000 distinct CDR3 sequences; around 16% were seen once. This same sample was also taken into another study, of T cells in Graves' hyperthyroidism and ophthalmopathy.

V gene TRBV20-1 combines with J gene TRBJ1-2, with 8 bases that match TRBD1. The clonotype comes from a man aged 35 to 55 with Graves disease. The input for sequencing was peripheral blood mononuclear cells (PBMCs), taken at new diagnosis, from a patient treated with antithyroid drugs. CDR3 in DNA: TGCAGTGCTAGAGATCGGAGAGGTTTGGGACAGGCTAACTATGGCTACACCTTC. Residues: CSARDRRGLGQANYGYTF.